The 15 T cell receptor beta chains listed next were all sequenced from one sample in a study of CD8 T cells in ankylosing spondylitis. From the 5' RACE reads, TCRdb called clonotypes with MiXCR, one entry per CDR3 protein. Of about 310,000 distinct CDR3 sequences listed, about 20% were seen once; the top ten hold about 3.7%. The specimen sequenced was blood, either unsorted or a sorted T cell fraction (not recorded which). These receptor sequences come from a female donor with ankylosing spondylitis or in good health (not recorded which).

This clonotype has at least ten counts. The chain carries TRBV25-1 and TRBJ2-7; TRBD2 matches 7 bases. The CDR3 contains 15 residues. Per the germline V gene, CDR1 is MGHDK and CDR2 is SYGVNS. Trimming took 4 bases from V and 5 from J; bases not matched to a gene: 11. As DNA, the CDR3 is TGTGCCAGCAGTGGGTTTCGCGGGAGTAACAACGAGCAGTACTTC. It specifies CASSGFRGSNNEQYF.

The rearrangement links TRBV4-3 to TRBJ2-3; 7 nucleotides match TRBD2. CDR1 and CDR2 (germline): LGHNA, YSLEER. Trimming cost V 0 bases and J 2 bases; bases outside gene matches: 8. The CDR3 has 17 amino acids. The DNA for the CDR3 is TGCGCCAGCAGCCAAGACGGGGGGAGCAACCCCACAGATACGCAGTATTTT. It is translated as CASSQDGGSNPTDTQYF.

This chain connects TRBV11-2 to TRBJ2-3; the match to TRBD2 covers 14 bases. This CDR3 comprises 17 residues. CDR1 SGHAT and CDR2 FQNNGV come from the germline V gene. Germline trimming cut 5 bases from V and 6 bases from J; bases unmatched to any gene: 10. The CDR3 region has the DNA TGTGCCAGCAGCAAACGTGGGACTAGCGGGAGAGGTGATACGCAGTATTTT. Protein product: CASSKRGTSGRGDTQYF.

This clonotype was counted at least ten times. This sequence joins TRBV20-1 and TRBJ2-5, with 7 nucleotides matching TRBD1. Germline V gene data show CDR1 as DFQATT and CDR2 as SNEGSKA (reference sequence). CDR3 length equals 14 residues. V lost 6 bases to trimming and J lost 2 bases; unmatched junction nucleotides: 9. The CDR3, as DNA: TGCAGTGCCGAGGGCGGACAGGTGCAAGAGACCCAGTACTTC. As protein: CSAEGGQVQETQYF.

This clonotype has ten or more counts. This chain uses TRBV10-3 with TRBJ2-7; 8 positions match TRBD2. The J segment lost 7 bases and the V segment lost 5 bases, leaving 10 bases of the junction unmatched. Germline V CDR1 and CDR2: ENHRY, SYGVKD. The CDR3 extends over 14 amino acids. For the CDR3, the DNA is TGTGCCATCAGTCCGGGACTAGTTACGGGGGAGCAGTACTTC. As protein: CAISPGLVTGEQYF.

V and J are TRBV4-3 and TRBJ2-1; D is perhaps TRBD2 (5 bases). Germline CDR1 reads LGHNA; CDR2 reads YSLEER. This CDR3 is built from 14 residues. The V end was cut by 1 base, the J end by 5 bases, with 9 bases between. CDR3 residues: CASSQGLNDNEQFF. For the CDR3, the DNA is TGCGCCAGCAGCCAAGGACTAAACGACAATGAGCAGTTCTTC.

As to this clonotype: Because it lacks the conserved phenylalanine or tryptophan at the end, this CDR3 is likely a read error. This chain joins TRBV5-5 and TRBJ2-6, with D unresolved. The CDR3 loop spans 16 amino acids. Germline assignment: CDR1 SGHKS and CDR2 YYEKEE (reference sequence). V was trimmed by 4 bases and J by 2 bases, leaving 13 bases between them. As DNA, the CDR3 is TGTGCCAGCAGCCAAGGTCAAAGGGCTGGGGCCAACGTCCTGACTTCC. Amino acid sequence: CASSQGQRAGANVLTS.

CDR3 in amino acids: CASSLPTGTNFGYTF. Written as DNA, the CDR3 is TGTGCCAGCAGTTTACCCACCGGGACAAATTTCGGCTACACCTTC. The V and J genes are TRBV28 and TRBJ1-2; D perhaps matches TRBD1 (6 bases). CDR3 length equals 15 residues. Per the germline V gene, CDR1 is MDHEN and CDR2 is SYDVKM. Trimming stripped 2 bases from V and 8 bases from J, with 18 bases between.

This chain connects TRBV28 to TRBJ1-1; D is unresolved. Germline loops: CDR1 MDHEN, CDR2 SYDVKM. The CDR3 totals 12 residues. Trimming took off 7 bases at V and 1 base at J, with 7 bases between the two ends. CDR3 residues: CASKARNTEAFF. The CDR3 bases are TGTGCCAGCAAGGCGCGGAACACTGAAGCTTTCTTT.

The DNA of the CDR3 is TGTGCCAGCAGCCAAGAAAGGGCTACAGACACCGGGGAGCTGTTTTTT. This sequence encodes CASSQERATDTGELFF. The V call is TRBV4-2, the J call TRBJ2-2; D is undetermined. Between the trimmed V and J ends, which lost 0 bases and 3 bases, there was a span of 11 bases. Germline CDR1 and CDR2: LGHNA and YNFKEQ. The CDR3 consists of 16 residues.

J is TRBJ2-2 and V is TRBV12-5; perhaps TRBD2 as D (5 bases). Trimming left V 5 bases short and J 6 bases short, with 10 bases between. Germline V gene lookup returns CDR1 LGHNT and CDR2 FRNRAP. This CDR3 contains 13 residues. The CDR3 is CASGLGVPGELFF. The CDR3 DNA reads TGTGCTAGTGGTCTGGGAGTCCCCGGGGAGCTGTTTTTT.

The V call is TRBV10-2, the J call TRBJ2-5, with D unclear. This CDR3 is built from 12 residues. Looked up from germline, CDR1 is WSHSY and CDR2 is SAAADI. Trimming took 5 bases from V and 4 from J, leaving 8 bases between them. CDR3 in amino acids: CASSHTGETQYF. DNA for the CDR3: TGCGCCAGCAGTCACACCGGAGAGACCCAGTACTTC.

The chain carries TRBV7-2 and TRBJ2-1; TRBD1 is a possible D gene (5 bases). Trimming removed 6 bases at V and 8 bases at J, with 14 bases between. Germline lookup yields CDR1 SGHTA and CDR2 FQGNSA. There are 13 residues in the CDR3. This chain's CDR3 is CASRPPGWDEQFF. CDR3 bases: TGTGCCAGCAGGCCCCCAGGGTGGGATGAGCAGTTCTTC.

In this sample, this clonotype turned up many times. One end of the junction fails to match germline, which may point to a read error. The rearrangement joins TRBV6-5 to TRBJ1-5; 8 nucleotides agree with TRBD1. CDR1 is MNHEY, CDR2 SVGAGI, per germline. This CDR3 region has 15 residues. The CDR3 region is CASSDSGGWGQPQHF. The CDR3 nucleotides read TGTGCCAGCAGTGACTCAGGGGGCTGGGGTCAGCCCCAGCATTTT.

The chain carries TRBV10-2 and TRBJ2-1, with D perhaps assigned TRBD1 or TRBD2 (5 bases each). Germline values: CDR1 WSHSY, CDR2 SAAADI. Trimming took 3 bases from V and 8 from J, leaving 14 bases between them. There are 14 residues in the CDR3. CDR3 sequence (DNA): TGCGCCAGCAGTGAATGGCGGGTGGGGGATGAGCAGTTCTTC. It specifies CASSEWRVGDEQFF.